This T cell receptor (beta chain) was sequenced during a study of OX40 agonist ivuxolimab in advanced cancers. Study-level information: Each patient was given ivuxolimab into a vein every 2 weeks, at 0.01 to 10 mg/kg.

Trimming removed 3 bases from V and 6 bases from J, with 12 bases in between. CDR1 is SGHNT, CDR2 YYREEE, per germline (reference sequence). The CDR3 is made up of 13 amino acids. It was autoimmune disease history or systemic immunosuppression that excluded patients. Peripheral blood came from all dose cohorts at three timepoints. Profiling relied on immunoSEQ multiplex PCR, and the TCRdb table lists in-frame clones only, not all of them. The sample has roughly 70,000 clones; roughly 85% are singletons. The gene calls are TRBV5-4 and TRBJ1-2; D is unresolved. The starting material was CD4+ or CD8+ T cells sorted from blood, obtained in a trial of the OX40 agonist ivuxolimab. This TCR was recovered from an adult with an advanced solid tumor such as melanoma, head and neck, liver or kidney cancer. CDR3 nucleotides: TGTGCCAGCAGCTATAACCGGGTGGATGGCTACACCTTC. This codes for CASSYNRVDGYTF.